This T cell receptor beta chain stems from a study of post-analysis software for immune sequencing data. Study observations and caveats: Relative to controls, patients had several TRBV segments at higher frequency, with TRBV5-6, TRBV5-1 and TRBV20-1 among these.

The CDR3 runs to 15 residues. TCR beta cDNA libraries included unique molecular identifiers. TCRdb re-called the PCR reads through MiXCR, storing one row per CDR3 protein. Here the sample spans 500,000 to 600,000 distinct CDR3 sequences, roughly 40% being singletons. Remarks on this clonotype: Its antigen remains unidentified. Its ends do not fully match the called genes, so a read error is possible.

What was sequenced was blood. This receptor was obtained from a girl under 18 with multiple sclerosis. The gene calls are TRBV12-3 or TRBV12-4 and TRBJ2-6; D not certain. CDR3 nucleotides: TGTGCCAGCAGTTTGTTAGGCACTGGGACCAACGTCCTGACTTTC. As protein: CASSLLGTGTNVLTF.